The 8 T cell receptor beta chains listed next were all sequenced from one sample in a study of patients and donors after allogeneic stem cell transplantation. TCRdb processed the RT-PCR reads anew with MiXCR; each CDR3 protein has one entry. Of approximately 170,000 distinct CDR3 sequences listed, about 32% are singletons. The sample comprised blood, either unsorted or a sorted T cell fraction (not recorded which). The receptors were gathered from a human donor who was either an allogeneic HSCT recipient or a stem cell or donor lymphocyte infusion donor (not recorded which). It is not recorded whose cells these are; they may come from a transplant donor.

This clonotype was counted only a few times. The chain employs TRBV7-2 and TRBJ2-3, with 11 nucleotides matching TRBD2. Trimming cost V 1 base and J 5 bases; bases outside gene matches: 5. The germline gives CDR1 SGHTA, CDR2 FQGNSA. The CDR3 totals 16 residues. DNA of the CDR3: TGTGCCAGCAGCTTAGAATTACTAGCGGGAGAAGATACGCAGTATTTT. It yields the protein CASSLELLAGEDTQYF.

This clonotype came up a few times. A much larger clone sits a single nucleotide away, making a read error possible. The rearrangement links TRBV6-5 to TRBJ1-2; D is unresolved. Deletions cut 1 base from V and 7 bases from J, with 16 bases between. The CDR3 length is 15 residues. Germline V gene data show CDR1 as MNHEY and CDR2 as SVGAGI. The CDR3 protein is CASSYWSGKETGYTF. In DNA form, the CDR3 reads TGTGCCAGCAGTTACTGGTCCGGGAAAGAGACTGGCTACACCTTC.

This clonotype appeared a few times. This rearrangement joins TRBV3-1 to TRBJ1-1; no firm D call. CDR1 and CDR2 (germline): LGHDT, YNNKEL (reference sequence). The CDR3 is made up of 13 amino acids. Trimming cost V 4 bases and J 3 bases, with 9 bases left between them. The CDR3 DNA follows: TGTGCCAGCAGCCCCCAAGGGTACACTGAAGCTTTCTTT. It encodes CASSPQGYTEAFF.

This clonotype was picked up many times. The chain couples TRBV10-3 to TRBJ2-1, with 10 positions matching TRBD2. CDR3 length: 15 residues. Unmatched junction bases numbered 5, after V lost 6 bases and J lost 3 bases. Looked up from germline, CDR1 is ENHRY and CDR2 is SYGVKD. CDR3 in amino acids: CAIRAGTSDYNEQFF. In DNA, the CDR3 is TGTGCCATCAGAGCCGGGACTAGCGACTACAATGAGCAGTTCTTC.

V is TRBV5-4 and J is TRBJ2-1; 10 nucleotides match TRBD2. The CDR3 consists of 15 residues. The V gene's germline CDR1 is SGHNT and CDR2 YYREEE (reference sequence). V lost 6 bases to trimming and J lost 3 bases; unmatched junction nucleotides: 6. The CDR3 spells CASNRLAGIYNEQFF. CDR3 bases: TGTGCCAGCAACAGACTAGCGGGTATCTACAATGAGCAGTTCTTC.

The sample holds a few counts of this clonotype. This rearrangement joins TRBV28 to TRBJ1-1; TRBD1 agrees at 7 bases. Per germline, CDR1 MDHEN and CDR2 SYDVKM. The junction had 11 bases not matched to a gene; V was cut back by 6 bases and J by 1 base. The CDR3 spans 16 residues. CDR3 DNA: TGTGCCAGCAGACCGAGGACAGGCCTTTCGAACACTGAAGCTTTCTTT. Translating gives CASRPRTGLSNTEAFF.

The genes are TRBV15 and TRBJ2-7; perhaps D is TRBD1 or TRBD2 (5 bases each). The germline V gene has CDR1 LNHNV and CDR2 YYDKDF (reference sequence). Trimming removed 0 bases from V and 0 bases from J, with 12 bases in between. The CDR3 has 16 residues. DNA for the CDR3: TGTGCCACCAGCAGAGATTTAGGGACGGCCTCCTACGAGCAGTACTTC. Protein: CATSRDLGTASYEQYF.

The chain employs TRBV20-1 and TRBJ2-3; 13 bases fit TRBD2. CDR1 and CDR2 from the germline V gene are DFQATT and SNEGSKA (reference sequence). The CDR3 consists of 16 residues. Germline trimming cut 3 bases from V and 3 bases from J; bases unmatched to any gene: 6. CDR3: CSARGTTSGRTDTQYF. In DNA form, the CDR3 reads TGCAGTGCTAGGGGGACGACTAGCGGGAGGACAGATACGCAGTATTTT.